One and the same sample provided the 14 T cell receptor beta chains below, sequenced in a study of T-cell reconstitution after alpha-beta-depleted transplantation in children. Preparation of the TCRbeta library involved a method that used unique molecular identifiers. MiXCR, run by TCRdb on the PCR reads, gives a single entry per CDR3 protein. Of some 830,000 distinct CDR3 sequences in the sample, roughly 15% were seen once. Sequencing used PBMCs, mostly from graft donor cells, obtained 360 days after TCRalphabeta/CD19-depleted stem cell transplant. Receptor source: a male patient between 10 and 17 years old who had a stem cell transplant for acute lymphoblastic leukemia, so the T cells may come from the graft donor.

This clonotype turned up a few times. The V and J genes are TRBV4-1 and TRBJ2-3; D is perhaps TRBD1 (6 bases). This CDR3 is built from 17 residues. The V gene lost 2 bases and the J gene lost 2 bases, with 17 bases spanning the gap. Germline CDR1 and CDR2: MGHRA and YSYEKL. In nucleotides, the CDR3 is TGCGCCAGCAGCCAAACAGGGAGTCCCATCCTCACAGATACGCAGTATTTT. The encoded protein is CASSQTGSPILTDTQYF.

This clonotype was picked up a small number of times. This chain connects TRBV5-5 to TRBJ2-1; 7 bases are shared with TRBD1. Germline CDR1 reads SGHKS; CDR2 reads YYEKEE (reference sequence). V lost 3 bases and J lost 8; bases outside the gene matches: 8. This CDR3 comprises 14 residues. The CDR3 nucleotides read TGTGCCAGCAGCTCGGCCCAAGGGGGCGATGAGCAGTTCTTC. Protein sequence: CASSSAQGGDEQFF.

This clonotype has a handful of counts. V usage is TRBV7-9 and J usage is TRBJ2-3; D is unresolved. This CDR3 contains 13 residues. In germline, CDR1 is SEHNR, CDR2 FQNEAQ (reference sequence). V lost 10 bases and J lost 14, with 25 bases in between. CDR3 DNA sequence: TGTGCCATAGATCCTTTTCACCTGGTGGGCCCGTATTTT. This gives the protein CAIDPFHLVGPYF.

The sample holds one count of this clonotype. The chain joins TRBV29-1 to TRBJ2-1, with D maybe TRBD1 (5 bases). Per the germline V gene, CDR1 is SQVTM and CDR2 is ANQGSEA. CDR3 length: 14 residues. V gave up 1 base and J gave up 3 bases, with 10 bases separating them. The CDR3: CSVEGGRVYNEQFF. For the CDR3, the DNA is TGCAGCGTTGAAGGCGGCAGGGTCTACAATGAGCAGTTCTTC.

This clonotype occurred many times. V usage is TRBV29-1 and J usage is TRBJ2-3, with no clear D. The CDR3 is made up of 14 amino acids. Trimming stripped 1 base from V and 0 bases from J, with 8 bases between. From germline, CDR1 is SQVTM and CDR2 ANQGSEA. The CDR3: CSVEVVRSTDTQYF. The CDR3 DNA sequence: TGCAGCGTTGAAGTGGTTAGGAGCACAGATACGCAGTATTTT.

This clonotype was counted between two and nine times. J is TRBJ1-1 and V is TRBV9; D is undetermined. V dropped 0 bases and J dropped 0 bases, with 3 bases sitting between them. Germline loops: CDR1 SGDLS, CDR2 YYNGEE. This CDR3 region has 13 residues. CDR3: CASSVDMNTEAFF. The CDR3 region has the DNA TGTGCCAGCAGCGTAGATATGAACACTGAAGCTTTCTTT.

This clonotype came up a few times. The chain is built from TRBV7-9 and TRBJ1-3; D is undetermined. The CDR3 is 16 amino acids. Per germline, CDR1 SEHNR and CDR2 FQNEAQ (reference sequence). The germline V and J ends were trimmed by 4 bases and 0 bases, with 13 bases remaining between them. CDR3 nucleotides: TGTGCCAGCAGCTCCCGCGTCTTATTCTCTGGAAACACCATATATTTT. It specifies CASSSRVLFSGNTIYF.

There are a few counts of this clonotype. V is TRBV7-2 and J is TRBJ1-1; no clear D. Trimming pared 5 bases from V and 6 bases from J, leaving 10 bases between. This CDR3 comprises 12 residues. CDR1 is SGHTA, CDR2 FQGNSA, per germline. The CDR3 bases are TGTGCCAGCAGCCCCCCGGACCCTGAAGCTTTCTTT. Protein: CASSPPDPEAFF.

The chain carries TRBV29-1 and TRBJ1-2; D is undetermined. The V gene lost 7 bases and the J gene lost 5 bases, with 8 bases spanning the gap. The CDR3 totals 10 residues. The germline gives CDR1 SQVTM, CDR2 ANQGSEA. CDR3 in DNA: TGCAGCGCACGAACGTATGGCTACACCTTC. Translating it yields CSARTYGYTF. The variable domain in full, with the rest retrieved from reference TRBV29-1 and TRBJ1-2, is SAVISQKPSRDICQRGTSLTIQCQVDSQVTMMFWYRQQPGQSLTLIATANQGSEATYESGFVIDKFPISRPNLTFSTLTVSNMSPEDSSIYLCSARTYGYTFGSGTRLTVV.

Worth noting for this clonotype: A much more abundant neighbour one base away suggests this may be a read error. The DNA for the CDR3 is TGTGCCAGCAGCCCAAGGGGGCTAGCGGGAGGCATTACCTGCAATGAGCAGTTCTTC. Its translation is CASSPRGLAGGITCNEQFF. The chain combines TRBV4-2 with TRBJ2-1, with 11 positions matching TRBD2. The germline V gene encodes CDR1 LGHNA and CDR2 YNFKEQ. The CDR3 is 19 residues long. V shed 4 bases and J 6 bases; nucleotides not matched to a gene: 17.

CDR3: CASSPSGSEQFF. CDR3 in DNA: TGTGCCAGCAGTCCTAGCGGGAGTGAGCAGTTCTTC. V and J are TRBV12-3 or TRBV12-4 and TRBJ2-1, with 10 bases matching TRBD2. The CDR3 extends over 12 amino acids. V was pared by 5 bases and J by 9 bases, with 1 base of the junction left unmatched.

This clonotype showed up just a few times. The chain joins TRBV29-1 to TRBJ2-1; possibly TRBD2 for D (6 bases). V was pared by 3 bases and J by 3 bases, with 18 bases between. This CDR3 has 16 residues. From germline, CDR1 is SQVTM and CDR2 ANQGSEA. CDR3 sequence (DNA): TGCAGCGTTGATCCCGAGCCCGGAGGGTACTACAATGAGCAGTTCTTC. Translated: CSVDPEPGGYYNEQFF.

This clonotype was seen a few times. The chain is built from TRBV6-2 or TRBV6-3 and TRBJ2-1; 9 nucleotides align to TRBD2. J gave up 10 bases and V 0 bases, and 13 bases lay outside the gene matches. The germline gives CDR1 MNHEY, CDR2 SVGEGT. The CDR3 loop spans 17 amino acids. The CDR3 spells CASSYSYEAGGPGEQFF. The CDR3, as DNA: TGTGCCAGCAGTTACTCTTACGAGGCGGGAGGGCCAGGGGAGCAGTTCTTC.

There are a few counts of this clonotype. The chain joins TRBV4-2 to TRBJ2-5; 12 nucleotides agree with TRBD1. This CDR3 contains 16 residues. The germline V gene encodes CDR1 LGHNA and CDR2 YNFKEQ. V shed 1 base, J shed 5 bases, and the junction held 5 bases outside the gene matches. CDR3 protein: CASSQAGTGGHETQYF. CDR3 in DNA: TGTGCCAGCAGCCAAGCCGGGACAGGGGGCCACGAGACCCAGTACTTC.